A single T cell receptor beta chain is shown here with its context. TCRdb keeps only in-frame clones here, not all; method: immunoSEQ multiplex PCR. The table has over 80,000 clones, less than 90% seen once. The data derive from a study of OX40 agonist ivuxolimab in advanced cancers. Per the germline V gene, CDR1 is MNHNY and CDR2 is SVGAGI (reference sequence). This CDR3 is 14 amino acids long. V dropped 7 bases and J dropped 0 bases, with 12 bases sitting between them. This chain links TRBV6-6 with TRBJ1-1; no definite D call. The sequencing used CD4+ or CD8+ T cells sorted from blood, collected in a trial of the OX40 agonist ivuxolimab. This sequence originates from an adult with an advanced solid tumor such as melanoma, head and neck, liver or kidney cancer. The CDR3 DNA reads as TGTGCCAGCACCCCGTCCGGTCTGAACACTGAAGCTTTCTTT. Protein sequence: CASTPSGLNTEAFF.